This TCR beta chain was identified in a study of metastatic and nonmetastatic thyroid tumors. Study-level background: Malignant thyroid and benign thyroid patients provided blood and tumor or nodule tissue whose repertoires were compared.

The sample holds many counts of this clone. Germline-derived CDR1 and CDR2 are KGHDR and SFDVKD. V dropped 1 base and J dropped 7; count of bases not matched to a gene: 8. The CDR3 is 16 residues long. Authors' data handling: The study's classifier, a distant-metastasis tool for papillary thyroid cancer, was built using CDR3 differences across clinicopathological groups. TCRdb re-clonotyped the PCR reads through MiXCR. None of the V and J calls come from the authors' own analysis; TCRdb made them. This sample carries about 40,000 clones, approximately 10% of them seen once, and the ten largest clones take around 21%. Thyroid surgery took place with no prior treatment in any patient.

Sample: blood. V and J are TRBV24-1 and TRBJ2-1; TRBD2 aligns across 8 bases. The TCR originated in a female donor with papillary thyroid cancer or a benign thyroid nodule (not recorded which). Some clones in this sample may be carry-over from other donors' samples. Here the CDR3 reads CATSDLSSGSGNEQFF. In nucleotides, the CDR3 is TGTGCCACCAGTGATTTATCCAGCGGGAGTGGGAATGAGCAGTTCTTC.